This is a list of T cell receptor beta chains from one sample in a study of blood T cell repertoires in COVID-19. The data were produced by immunoSEQ multiplex PCR, yet TCRdb's version contains in-frame clones alone and is incomplete. There are about 300,000 clones in the sample; about 91% occur only once, and just under 7% lies in the top ten. Input material: peripheral blood. These TCRs come from a woman aged 25 to 39 who had recovered from COVID-19. CDR3s include the opening cysteine and the closing phenylalanine or tryptophan. D genes are given only for firm matches. Some rows mark clone size as missing; the rest say once, few, many or name a class of expanded clone.

D gene: .
J gene: TRBJ2-5
clone size: .
V gene: TRBV7-2
CDR3 length: 13
CDR3 DNA: TGTGCCAGCAGCTCCTGGAGTCAAGAGACCCAGTACTTC
CDR3 protein: CASSSWSQETQYF

D gene: TRBD2
J gene: TRBJ2-1
clone size: few
V gene: TRBV7-2
CDR3 length: 14
CDR3 DNA: TGTGCCAGCAGCTTCCAGCGGGGCGATAATGAGCAGTTCTTC
CDR3 protein: CASSFQRGDNEQFF

D gene: .
J gene: TRBJ1-4
clone size: .
V gene: TRBV15
CDR3 length: 15
CDR3 DNA: TGTGCCACCAGCAGAGAGCGCGGGTTCGTTGAAAAACTGTTTTTT
CDR3 protein: CATSRERGFVEKLFF

D gene: .
J gene: TRBJ2-5
clone size: .
V gene: TRBV11-2
CDR3 length: 13
CDR3 DNA: TGTGCCAGCAGCCCCGAGACTTGGGAGACCCAGTACTTC
CDR3 protein: CASSPETWETQYF

D gene: .
J gene: TRBJ2-5
clone size: .
V gene: TRBV10-3
CDR3 length: 14
CDR3 DNA: TGTGCCATCAGTGAGTCAACAGGGAAAGAGACCCAGTACTTC
CDR3 protein: CAISESTGKETQYF

D gene: TRBD1
J gene: TRBJ2-6
clone size: .
V gene: TRBV27
CDR3 length: 18
CDR3 DNA: TGTGCCAGCAGTTTATCGATCAGGGGGTGGTCTGGGGCCAACGTCCTGACTTTC
CDR3 protein: CASSLSIRGWSGANVLTF

D gene: TRBD2
J gene: TRBJ2-5
clone size: .
V gene: TRBV2
CDR3 length: 15
CDR3 DNA: TGTGCCAGCAGTGTACTAGCGGGGACCCAGGGGGACCAGTACTTC
CDR3 protein: CASSVLAGTQGDQYF

D gene: TRBD1
J gene: TRBJ2-2
clone size: .
V gene: TRBV20-1
CDR3 length: 15
CDR3 DNA: TGCAGTGCTAGTGACAGGGGAACCAACACCGGGGAGCTGTTTTTT
CDR3 protein: CSASDRGTNTGELFF

D gene: .
J gene: TRBJ2-3
clone size: .
V gene: TRBV5-1
CDR3 length: 15
CDR3 DNA: TGCGCCAGCAGCCTGGGGGGGCAGTTAGGAGATACGCAGTATTTT
CDR3 protein: CASSLGGQLGDTQYF

D gene: .
J gene: TRBJ1-5
clone size: .
V gene: TRBV9
CDR3 length: 14
CDR3 DNA: TGTGCCAGCAGCGCCGGGACACTCAATCAGCCCCAGCATTTT
CDR3 protein: CASSAGTLNQPQHF

D gene: TRBD1
J gene: TRBJ1-1
clone size: .
V gene: TRBV5-1
CDR3 length: 16
CDR3 DNA: TGCGCCAGCAGCTTAGGGACAGGGTATGGTAACACTGAAGCTTTCTTT
CDR3 protein: CASSLGTGYGNTEAFF

D gene: TRBD1
J gene: TRBJ1-5
clone size: .
V gene: TRBV6-5
CDR3 length: 15
CDR3 DNA: TGTGCCAGCAGACCTGGGACAGGGCACAATCAGCCCCAGCATTTT
CDR3 protein: CASRPGTGHNQPQHF

D gene: TRBD1
J gene: TRBJ2-5
clone size: .
V gene: TRBV5-4
CDR3 length: 13
CDR3 DNA: TGTGCCAGCAGCTCGGACAGGGCGGAGACCCAGTACTTC
CDR3 protein: CASSSDRAETQYF

D gene: .
J gene: TRBJ1-2
clone size: .
V gene: TRBV14
CDR3 length: 13
CDR3 DNA: TGTGCCAGCAGCCCACAGGGCGGCTATGGCTACACCTTC
CDR3 protein: CASSPQGGYGYTF

D gene: .
J gene: TRBJ2-7
clone size: .
V gene: TRBV7-8
CDR3 length: 14
CDR3 DNA: TGTGCCAGCAGCCCAGGGATCTCTGCCTACGAGCAGTACTTC
CDR3 protein: CASSPGISAYEQYF

D gene: TRBD1
J gene: TRBJ2-4
clone size: .
V gene: TRBV7-2
CDR3 length: 18
CDR3 DNA: TGTGCCAGCAGCATAGGGGGGACAGGACTTCGAGCCAAAAACATTCAGTACTTC
CDR3 protein: CASSIGGTGLRAKNIQYF

D gene: TRBD2
J gene: TRBJ2-5
clone size: .
V gene: TRBV30
CDR3 length: 13
CDR3 DNA: TGTGCCTGGAGTGTGGGGGGGCAAGAGACCCAGTACTTC
CDR3 protein: CAWSVGGQETQYF

D gene: TRBD2
J gene: TRBJ2-1
clone size: .
V gene: TRBV5-8
CDR3 length: 16
CDR3 DNA: TGTGCCAGCAGCTTGGATAGGGCTAGCGGGTTCTATGAGCAGTTCTTC
CDR3 protein: CASSLDRASGFYEQFF

D gene: .
J gene: TRBJ1-4
clone size: .
V gene: TRBV13
CDR3 length: 18
CDR3 DNA: TGTGCCAGCAGCTTAAAAAAGTTCGGGGAACATGACGGTGAAAAACTGTTTTTT
CDR3 protein: CASSLKKFGEHDGEKLFF

D gene: TRBD1
J gene: TRBJ2-3
clone size: .
V gene: TRBV5-1
CDR3 length: 16
CDR3 DNA: TGCGCCAGCAGCTTGGGCCGAGGGACAGGCACAGATACGCAGTATTTT
CDR3 protein: CASSLGRGTGTDTQYF

D gene: .
J gene: TRBJ1-5
clone size: medium-sized
V gene: TRBV19
CDR3 length: 13
CDR3 DNA: TGTGCCAGTTCCTGGACACTTAATCAGCCCCAGCATTTT
CDR3 protein: CASSWTLNQPQHF

D gene: TRBD1
J gene: TRBJ2-1
clone size: .
V gene: TRBV20-1
CDR3 length: 18
CDR3 DNA: TGCAGTGCTAGTTCGGTGACAGGGGGCGCAGGGGAATACAATGAGCAGTTCTTC
CDR3 protein: CSASSVTGGAGEYNEQFF

D gene: .
J gene: TRBJ1-1
clone size: .
V gene: TRBV6-5
CDR3 length: 12
CDR3 DNA: TGTGCCAGCAGTTTCCGGGGGAGTGAAGCTTTCTTT
CDR3 protein: CASSFRGSEAFF

D gene: .
J gene: TRBJ2-7
clone size: .
V gene: TRBV12-3/TRBV12-4
CDR3 length: 13
CDR3 DNA: TGTGCCAGCAGTCCGGGTTCAGCCTACGAGCAGTACTTC
CDR3 protein: CASSPGSAYEQYF

D gene: TRBD1
J gene: TRBJ1-1
clone size: .
V gene: TRBV5-1
CDR3 length: 15
CDR3 DNA: TGCGCCAGCAGCGCTCAGGGGGCGCTGAACACTGAAGCTTTCTTT
CDR3 protein: CASSAQGALNTEAFF

D gene: TRBD1
J gene: TRBJ2-7
clone size: .
V gene: TRBV5-1
CDR3 length: 15
CDR3 DNA: TGCGCCAGCAGCTTGCCCGGGACAGTAGCCTACGAGCAGTACTTC
CDR3 protein: CASSLPGTVAYEQYF

D gene: .
J gene: TRBJ2-7
clone size: .
V gene: TRBV5-1
CDR3 length: 14
CDR3 DNA: TGCGCCAGCAGCGTAAGGGACTCAGCCTACGAGCAGTACTTC
CDR3 protein: CASSVRDSAYEQYF

D gene: TRBD1
J gene: TRBJ1-1
clone size: .
V gene: TRBV14
CDR3 length: 15
CDR3 DNA: TGTGCCAGCAGCCAAGATCCTGGCGGACAGGATGAAGCTTTCTTT
CDR3 protein: CASSQDPGGQDEAFF

D gene: .
J gene: TRBJ2-5
clone size: .
V gene: TRBV7-6
CDR3 length: 13
CDR3 DNA: TGTGCCAGCACCCAACTCCCCGTGGAGACCCAGTACTTC
CDR3 protein: CASTQLPVETQYF

D gene: .
J gene: TRBJ1-4
clone size: .
V gene: TRBV4-1
CDR3 length: 14
CDR3 DNA: TGCGCCAGCAGCCCGCCGGGAACTAATGAAAAACTGTTTTTT
CDR3 protein: CASSPPGTNEKLFF

D gene: .
J gene: TRBJ1-6
clone size: .
V gene: TRBV28
CDR3 length: 16
CDR3 DNA: TGTGCCAGCAGTTTAGCGTCAGGGCACTATAATTCACCCCTCCACTTT
CDR3 protein: CASSLASGHYNSPLHF

D gene: TRBD1
J gene: TRBJ1-4
clone size: once
V gene: TRBV11-2
CDR3 length: 18
CDR3 DNA: TGTGCCAGCAGCTTAGTTTTTGGGACAGGCGAATTCAATGAAAAACTGTTTTTT
CDR3 protein: CASSLVFGTGEFNEKLFF

D gene: TRBD2
J gene: TRBJ2-3
clone size: .
V gene: TRBV18
CDR3 length: 15
CDR3 DNA: TGTGCCAGCTCACAAAAGCGGGGGGGCACAGATACGCAGTATTTT
CDR3 protein: CASSQKRGGTDTQYF